This is a list of T cell receptor beta chains from one sample in a study of blood T cell repertoires in COVID-19. Assay: immunoSEQ multiplex PCR; the TCRdb copy retains only in-frame clones and omits some. The repertoire holds 140,000 or so clones, with under 85% as singletons. Sequencing input: peripheral blood. The receptors stem from a man aged 45 to 65 with active or convalescent COVID-19. CDR3s include the opening cysteine and the closing phenylalanine or tryptophan. The D gene is left open where the match is weak. Clone size is not always given. Where it is, it says once, few, many or a class for expanded clones.

>TRBV5-1|TRBJ2-1|-|TRBD2
CASSAPRVTSGRSSYNEQFF
TGCGCCAGCAGCGCCCCCCGCGTGACTAGCGGGAGGAGCTCCTACAATGAGCAGTTCTTC
>TRBV30|TRBJ2-1|-|-
CAWSYFSGSFDTYNEQFF
TGTGCCTGGAGTTATTTTAGCGGATCCTTTGACACCTACAATGAGCAGTTCTTC
>TRBV6-5|TRBJ1-2|-|-
CASTYGVGVIEGYTF
TGTGCCAGCACCTACGGAGTTGGCGTTATAGAGGGCTACACCTTC
>TRBV19|TRBJ1-3|-|-
CASTGSPLSGNTIYF
TGTGCCAGTACAGGGTCCCCACTCTCTGGAAACACCATATATTTT
>TRBV10-1|TRBJ2-1|few|TRBD2
CASNTGGNEQFF
TGCGCCAGCAATACGGGGGGAAATGAGCAGTTCTTC
>TRBV29-1|TRBJ2-1|-|TRBD1
CSVHGQGEYNEQFF
TGCAGCGTCCATGGACAGGGGGAATACAATGAGCAGTTCTTC
>TRBV4-1|TRBJ2-1|-|TRBD2
CASSFSGRELSNEQFF
TGCGCCAGCAGCTTCTCTGGGCGGGAGTTGTCGAATGAGCAGTTCTTC
>TRBV3-1/TRBV3-2|TRBJ1-5|-|-
CASSPWRSNQPQHF
TGTGCCAGCAGCCCCTGGCGGAGCAATCAGCCCCAGCATTTT
>TRBV3-1/TRBV3-2|TRBJ2-7|few|-
CASSQVVYEQYF
TGTGCCAGCAGCCAAGTCGTCTACGAGCAGTACTTC
>TRBV6-6|TRBJ2-6|-|TRBD2
CASSDGGAGANVLTF
TGTGCCAGCAGCGACGGGGGGGCTGGGGCCAACGTCCTGACTTTC
>TRBV7-3|TRBJ2-2|few|TRBD1
CASSFRQGPPNTGELFF
TGTGCCAGCAGCTTTCGACAGGGACCCCCGAACACCGGGGAGCTGTTTTTT
>TRBV29-1|TRBJ1-4|-|TRBD1
CSVDRGNEKLFF
TGCAGCGTTGACAGGGGGAATGAAAAACTGTTTTTT
>TRBV13|TRBJ2-7|-|-
CASSGGSYPSYEQYF
TGTGCCAGCAGCGGTGGGTCCTACCCTAGCTACGAGCAGTACTTC
>TRBV11-2|TRBJ2-3|-|-
CASTSQNWADTQYF
TGTGCCAGCACCTCTCAGAACTGGGCGGATACGCAGTATTTT
>TRBV19|TRBJ2-7|-|-
CASSIDRTTYEQYF
TGTGCCAGTAGTATTGACAGGACAACCTACGAGCAGTACTTC
>TRBV20-1|TRBJ2-7|-|TRBD1
CSASSGPGGTYEQYF
TGCAGTGCTAGTTCCGGGCCAGGGGGAACCTACGAGCAGTACTTC
>TRBV24-1|TRBJ1-2|-|-
CATSGGADYGYTF
TGTGCCACCAGCGGCGGCGCCGACTATGGCTACACCTTC
>TRBV30|TRBJ2-5|-|TRBD2
CAWTLAGAETQYF
TGTGCCTGGACTCTAGCGGGAGCAGAGACCCAGTACTTC